This is a list of T cell receptor beta chains from one sample in a study of cytomegalovirus exposure and HLA in healthy donors. This table comes from immunoSEQ multiplex PCR, and its TCRdb copy is limited to in-frame clones, with some not included. The sample records about 170,000 clones, roughly four fifths being singletons. The sample was PBMCs. These receptors were obtained from a woman younger than 35 in good health and CMV-seronegative. Both conserved end residues are part of each CDR3. Each record gives: D gene, V gene, clone size, J gene, CDR3 protein, CDR3 DNA. D genes are given only for firm matches. Rows may omit the clone size; those that give it use once, few, many or a size class.

TRBD2,TRBV11-3,few,TRBJ2-1,CASSVGTSGKNEQFF,TGTGCCAGCAGCGTCGGGACTAGCGGGAAGAATGAGCAGTTCTTC
NA,TRBV7-2,NA,TRBJ1-2,CASSFDPRDLYGYTF,TGTGCCAGCAGCTTCGATCCCCGGGATCTTTATGGCTACACCTTC
TRBD1,TRBV6-1,NA,TRBJ2-2,CASSEILQGVFANTGELFF,TGTGCCAGCAGTGAAATTTTGCAGGGGGTATTTGCGAACACCGGGGAGCTGTTTTTT
NA,TRBV11-1,NA,TRBJ1-3,CASSQDGEFGRNTIYF,TGTGCCAGCAGCCAGGACGGAGAATTCGGGAGAAACACCATATATTTT
TRBD1,TRBV5-1,once,TRBJ2-5,CASSSRGRETQYF,TGCGCCAGCAGCTCCAGGGGGCGGGAGACCCAGTACTTC
NA,TRBV27,few,TRBJ1-3,CASSLYPVPGNTIYF,TGTGCCAGCAGTTTATATCCGGTACCGGGAAACACCATATATTTT
TRBD2,TRBV4-1,few,TRBJ2-2,CASSQGPSGGSQELFF,TGCGCCAGCAGCCAAGGGCCTAGCGGGGGGTCCCAGGAGCTGTTTTTT
TRBD1,TRBV7-2,NA,TRBJ2-3,CASSPGQYSTDTQYF,TGTGCCAGCAGCCCGGGACAGTATAGCACAGATACGCAGTATTTT
NA,TRBV28,NA,TRBJ2-7,CASQGRAYYEQYF,TGTGCCAGCCAAGGCAGGGCCTACTACGAGCAGTACTTC
NA,TRBV2,few,TRBJ2-1,CASSDRENSIGEQFF,TGTGCCAGCAGCGACCGGGAGAATTCGATCGGTGAGCAGTTCTTC
TRBD1,TRBV6-5,once,TRBJ1-3,CASRRQGPSLNTIYF,TGTGCCAGCAGGCGACAGGGACCAAGTTTAAACACCATATATTTT
NA,TRBV18,NA,TRBJ2-7,CASSPGGQGVYEQYF,TGTGCCAGCTCACCTGGGGGGCAGGGGGTCTACGAGCAGTACTTC
TRBD1,TRBV7-9,few,TRBJ2-2,CASSLTGGLNTGELFF,TGTGCCAGCAGCTTGACAGGGGGATTGAACACCGGGGAGCTGTTTTTT
NA,TRBV7-8,few,TRBJ2-1,CASSLGRGAGNEQFF,TGTGCCAGCAGCTTGGGACGGGGGGCAGGGAATGAGCAGTTCTTC
NA,TRBV27,few,TRBJ2-1,CASSLAPYYNEQFF,TGTGCCAGCAGTCTAGCGCCCTACTACAATGAGCAGTTCTTC
NA,TRBV19,NA,TRBJ1-4,CASSLWDTLTTNEKLFF,TGTGCCAGTAGCCTTTGGGACACGTTAACAACTAATGAAAAACTGTTTTTT
TRBD1,TRBV5-1,NA,TRBJ2-3,CASSLAFTGAPTDTQYF,TGCGCCAGCAGCTTGGCATTCACAGGGGCCCCGACAGATACGCAGTATTTT
NA,TRBV30,NA,TRBJ2-1,CAWGRSLGYNEQFF,TGTGCCTGGGGGAGGAGCCTAGGTTACAATGAGCAGTTCTTC
NA,TRBV2,NA,TRBJ2-5,CASSDALAVRQETQYF,TGTGCCAGCAGTGATGCGCTAGCTGTGAGACAAGAGACCCAGTACTTC
NA,TRBV5-1,NA,TRBJ2-3,CASSAGLSTDTQYF,TGCGCCAGCAGTGCGGGCTTAAGCACAGATACGCAGTATTTT
TRBD1,TRBV4-2,NA,TRBJ2-6,CASNRGTGVTGANVLTF,TGTGCCAGCAACCGTGGGACAGGGGTGACTGGGGCCAACGTCCTGACTTTC
TRBD1,TRBV2,NA,TRBJ2-3,CASSFRGTGGGTDTQYF,TGTGCCAGCAGTTTCCGCGGGACAGGGGGCGGGACAGATACGCAGTATTTT
TRBD1,TRBV6-6,NA,TRBJ2-7,CASTAPPPGQGVEQYF,TGTGCCAGCACCGCGCCCCCTCCGGGACAGGGAGTGGAGCAGTACTTC
NA,TRBV28,NA,TRBJ2-1,CASSSGVPYNEQFF,TGTGCCAGCAGTTCCGGGGTCCCCTACAATGAGCAGTTCTTC
NA,TRBV7-8,few,TRBJ1-1,CASSLGLGANTEAFF,TGTGCCAGCAGCTTAGGGTTAGGGGCGAACACTGAAGCTTTCTTT
NA,TRBV27,NA,TRBJ2-7,CASSLRREPNSYEQYF,TGTGCCAGCAGTTTAAGACGGGAACCCAACTCCTACGAGCAGTACTTC
NA,TRBV6-5,few,TRBJ2-5,CASSPRTETETQYF,TGTGCCAGCAGCCCTCGGACAGAAACAGAGACCCAGTACTTC
NA,TRBV5-1,NA,TRBJ2-2,CASSLSDTGELFF,TGCGCCAGCAGCTTGTCGGACACCGGGGAGCTGTTTTTT
TRBD1,TRBV6-4,few,TRBJ2-2,CASSVGTGNTGELFF,TGTGCCAGCAGCGTCGGGACAGGGAACACCGGGGAGCTGTTTTTT
TRBD1,TRBV10-2,NA,TRBJ1-1,CASTGQGYTEAFF,TGCGCCAGCACCGGACAGGGATACACTGAAGCTTTCTTT
NA,TRBV19,NA,TRBJ2-1,CASSIVLASDNEQFF,TGTGCCAGTAGTATAGTTCTAGCCTCGGACAATGAGCAGTTCTTC
TRBD1,TRBV7-9,few,TRBJ2-2,CSSSLARTGNTGELFF,TGTTCCAGCAGCTTAGCCCGGACAGGGAACACCGGGGAGCTGTTTTTT
TRBD1,TRBV5-1,NA,TRBJ1-1,CASSPRTGSPDTEAFF,TGCGCCAGCAGCCCACGGACAGGGAGTCCTGACACTGAAGCTTTCTTT
TRBD1,TRBV7-9,NA,TRBJ1-2,CASRRGQDLYGYTF,TGTGCCAGCAGGCGGGGACAGGACCTCTATGGCTACACCTTC
NA,TRBV28,once,TRBJ2-6,CASSPSGANVLTF,TGTGCCAGCAGCCCATCTGGGGCCAACGTCCTGACTTTC
TRBD1,TRBV7-9,NA,TRBJ1-6,CASSFAGQNNSPLHF,TGTGCCAGCAGCTTCGCGGGACAGAATAATTCACCCCTCCACTTT
NA,TRBV2,NA,TRBJ2-1,CATLLGPGSLYEQFF,TGTGCCACCCTACTAGGTCCGGGAAGTCTCTATGAGCAGTTCTTC
TRBD2,TRBV2,few,TRBJ2-3,CASSTSGGHTDTQYF,TGTGCCAGCAGTACTAGCGGGGGGCACACAGATACGCAGTATTTT
TRBD1,TRBV5-4,NA,TRBJ2-7,CASSPGGTGIEQYF,TGTGCCAGCAGCCCGGGCGGGACAGGGATCGAGCAGTACTTC
NA,TRBV5-1,once,TRBJ1-3,CASSLAGGSGNTIYF,TGCGCCAGCAGCTTGGCGGGGGGCTCTGGAAACACCATATATTTT
NA,TRBV14,few,TRBJ1-2,CASSQVLQGYGYTF,TGTGCCAGCAGCCAAGTCTTGCAGGGCTATGGCTACACCTTC
NA,TRBV14,NA,TRBJ2-5,CASSQPGAVPYQETQYF,TGTGCCAGCAGCCAACCTGGGGCAGTTCCCTACCAAGAGACCCAGTACTTC
TRBD1,TRBV6-5,once,TRBJ1-4,CASTDRGRREKLFF,TGTGCCAGCACGGACAGGGGGCGAAGGGAAAAACTGTTTTTT
TRBD2,TRBV28,once,TRBJ2-7,CASSYNPTRLAVNYEQYF,TGTGCCAGCAGTTATAACCCCACCAGGCTAGCGGTCAACTACGAGCAGTACTTC
NA,TRBV28,once,TRBJ2-7,CASGTSLHEQYF,TGTGCCAGCGGCACTAGTCTCCACGAGCAGTACTTC
NA,TRBV30,once,TRBJ2-3,CAWSPGGWDTQYF,TGTGCCTGGAGTCCGGGGGGCTGGGATACGCAGTATTTT
NA,TRBV7-6,few,TRBJ2-2,CASSTKATGELFF,TGTGCCAGCAGCACCAAAGCCACCGGGGAGCTGTTTTTT
TRBD2,TRBV4-1,NA,TRBJ2-5,CASSQDHRGGPETQYF,TGCGCCAGCAGCCAAGATCATCGCGGGGGGCCGGAGACCCAGTACTTC
TRBD1,TRBV2,NA,TRBJ2-5,CASIKARQGEGTQYF,TGTGCCAGCATCAAAGCCCGACAGGGGGAAGGGACCCAGTACTTC
NA,TRBV6-1,few,TRBJ1-5,CASSVVRDQPQHF,TGTGCCAGCAGTGTTGTCAGGGATCAGCCCCAGCATTTT
NA,TRBV11-1,NA,TRBJ1-1,CASSLTGGGTEAFF,TGTGCCAGCAGCTTAACGGGAGGTGGTACTGAAGCTTTCTTT
NA,TRBV7-3,few,TRBJ1-6,CASSLGGSGSPLHF,TGTGCCAGCAGCTTAGGGGGGAGCGGATCACCCCTCCACTTT
TRBD2,TRBV7-9,NA,TRBJ2-3,CASSLLAGGPGDTQYF,TGTGCCAGCAGCTTATTAGCGGGAGGGCCCGGGGATACGCAGTATTTT
NA,TRBV5-1,NA,TRBJ1-1,CASSLWAPGTEAFF,TGCGCCAGCAGCTTGTGGGCCCCGGGGACTGAAGCTTTCTTT
NA,TRBV28,NA,TRBJ2-5,CASRARRGKETQYF,TGTGCCAGCAGAGCCCGACGGGGAAAAGAGACCCAGTACTTC
TRBD2,TRBV10-3,NA,TRBJ2-7,CAIRSSGGAYEQYF,TGTGCCATCAGGTCTAGCGGGGGGGCCTACGAGCAGTACTTC
NA,TRBV7-2,NA,TRBJ1-2,CASSWRTENYGYTF,TGTGCCAGCAGCTGGAGGACAGAGAACTATGGCTACACCTTC
NA,TRBV15,NA,TRBJ2-1,CATSVGQGAVNEQFF,TGTGCCACCAGCGTGGGACAAGGAGCGGTCAATGAGCAGTTCTTC